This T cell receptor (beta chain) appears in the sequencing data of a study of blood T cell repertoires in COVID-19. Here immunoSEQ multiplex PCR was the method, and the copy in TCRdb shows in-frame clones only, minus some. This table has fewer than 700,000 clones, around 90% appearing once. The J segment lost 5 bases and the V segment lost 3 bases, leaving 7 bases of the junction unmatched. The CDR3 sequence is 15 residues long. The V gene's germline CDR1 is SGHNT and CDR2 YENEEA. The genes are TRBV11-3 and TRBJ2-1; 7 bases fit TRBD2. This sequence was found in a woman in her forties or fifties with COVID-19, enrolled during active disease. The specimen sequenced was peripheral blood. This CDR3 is CASSLGQRGDNEQFF. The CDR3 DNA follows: TGTGCCAGCAGCTTGGGGCAGCGGGGAGACAATGAGCAGTTCTTC.